One and the same sample provided the 10 T cell receptor beta chains below, sequenced in a study of T cell responses to AZD1222 COVID-19 vaccine. The data were produced by immunoSEQ multiplex PCR, yet TCRdb's version contains in-frame clones alone and is incomplete. The table lists 130,000 or so clones, 88% of them singletons. This material consisted of peripheral blood, taken 28 days after the second AZD1222 dose. These receptors were collected from an adult who received the AZD1222 COVID-19 vaccine.

The rearrangement links TRBV7-2 to TRBJ1-1; no reliable D call. This CDR3 spans 14 amino acids. Germline V CDR1 and CDR2: SGHTA, FQGNSA. V was trimmed by 5 bases and J by 1 base, leaving 11 bases between them. The CDR3 reads CASSAEPQNTEAFF. Here the CDR3 DNA reads TGTGCCAGCAGCGCCGAGCCTCAGAACACTGAAGCTTTCTTT.

This chain links TRBV6-6 with TRBJ1-5, with 7 bases that match TRBD1. Germline trimming cut 6 bases from V and 4 bases from J; bases unmatched to any gene: 3. Germline CDR1 is MNHNY and CDR2 is SVGAGI (reference sequence). The CDR3 totals 13 residues. As DNA, the CDR3 is TGTGCCAGCAGAGGGACAGAGAATCAGCCCCAGCATTTT. Translating gives CASRGTENQPQHF.

This sequence joins TRBV5-1 and TRBJ2-6, with 7 positions matching TRBD1. Germline assignment: CDR1 SGHRS and CDR2 YFSETQ. Trimming at V came to 4 bases and at J to 0 bases, leaving 4 bases not matched to a gene. The CDR3 runs 16 residues. The CDR3 sequence is CASSGTAISGANVLTF. The CDR3, as DNA: TGCGCCAGCAGCGGGACAGCTATCTCTGGGGCCAACGTCCTGACTTTC.

This clone was found once. This sequence joins TRBV5-1 and TRBJ2-2; 11 nucleotides agree with TRBD2. V dropped 0 bases and J dropped 2; count of bases not matched to a gene: 6. The CDR3 has 18 amino acids. Germline CDR1 is SGHRS and CDR2 is YFSETQ. The CDR3 coding sequence is TGCGCCAGCAGCTTGGGGCTAGCGGGAGGCTATAACACCGGGGAGCTGTTTTTT. Translating it yields CASSLGLAGGYNTGELFF.

The V call is TRBV18, the J call TRBJ2-1; D is possibly TRBD1 (6 bases). Trimming took off 5 bases at V and 0 bases at J, with 11 bases between the two ends. The CDR3 is made up of 15 amino acids. CDR1 is KGHSH, CDR2 LQKENI, per germline. Here the CDR3 DNA reads TGTGCCAGCTCATTCACAGGGAGCTCCTACAATGAGCAGTTCTTC. This encodes CASSFTGSSYNEQFF.

The gene calls are TRBV19 and TRBJ2-3; 10 bases match TRBD1. Trimming took 3 bases from V and 4 from J; bases not matched to a gene: 4. This CDR3 comprises 15 residues. The germline gives CDR1 LNHDA, CDR2 SQIVND (reference sequence). CDR3: CASSIGTGVADTQYF. CDR3 bases: TGTGCCAGTAGTATCGGGACAGGGGTGGCAGATACGCAGTATTTT.

V is TRBV30 and J is TRBJ2-7; D may be TRBD2 (6 bases). Germline V gives CDR1 GTSNPN, CDR2 SVGIG (reference sequence). The CDR3 length is 12 residues. V was shortened by 5 bases and J by 5 bases, with 13 bases between the two germline ends. CDR3 coding DNA: TGTGCCTGGGGGCGGGGCATTAACGAGCAGTACTTC. As protein: CAWGRGINEQYF. Using reference TRBV30 and TRBJ2-7 for the parts outside the CDR3, the full variable domain is SQTIHQWPATLVQPVGSPLSLECTVEGTSNPNLYWYRQAAGRGLQLLFYSVGIGQISSEVPQNLSASRPQDRQFILSSKKLLLSDSGFYLCAWGRGINEQYFGPGTRLTVT.

The rearrangement uses TRBV28 and TRBJ2-7; TRBD1 is a possible D gene (6 bases). CDR1 is MDHEN, CDR2 SYDVKM, per germline. Between the trimmed V and J ends, which lost 5 bases and 0 bases, there was a span of 8 bases. The CDR3 sequence is 13 residues long. The CDR3 reads CASSRQASYEQYF. CDR3 bases: TGTGCCAGCAGTAGACAGGCCTCCTACGAGCAGTACTTC.

The rearrangement uses TRBV19 and TRBJ2-7; unclear D gene. The ends were cut back, 5 bases at V and 7 bases at J, with 9 bases in the middle. Per germline, CDR1 LNHDA and CDR2 SQIVND (reference sequence). The CDR3 is 11 amino acids. CDR3 sequence: CASSAFGEQYF. CDR3 nucleotides: TGTGCCAGTAGTGCCTTCGGGGAGCAGTACTTC.

This chain joins TRBV5-4 and TRBJ1-1, with D tentatively TRBD1 (6 bases). Per germline, CDR1 SGHNT and CDR2 YYREEE (reference sequence). This CDR3 contains 14 residues. The ends were cut back, 0 bases at V and 5 bases at J, with 11 bases in the middle. DNA for the CDR3: TGTGCCAGCAGCTTGGACAGGGCTAGAACTGAAGCTTTCTTT. Encoded protein: CASSLDRARTEAFF.